The clone carrying this T cell receptor beta chain was counted only a few times. Combining iRepertoire HTBI primers with Arm-PCR of CDR3 regions, the authors built TCR beta libraries. TCRdb re-called the multiplex PCR reads through MiXCR, storing one row per CDR3 protein. The sample includes 320,000 or so distinct CDR3 sequences, about a sixth of them seen just once. The V and J ends lost 0 bases and 3 bases, in that order; junction bases with no gene match: 3. The CDR3 length is 15 residues. The germline CDR1 and CDR2 sequences are SGDLS and YYNGEE. The time point was: newly diagnosed GD, antithyroid drugs for less than 3 months. TCR sequences were obtained from RNA taken from PBMCs. These data come from a study of regulatory T cells in long-lasting Graves disease.

The chain recombines TRBV9 with TRBJ2-7; 10 nucleotides line up with TRBD2. Source: peripheral blood mononuclear cells (PBMCs), taken at new diagnosis, from a patient treated with antithyroid drugs. This clonotype was obtained from a female donor with Graves disease. The CDR3, as DNA: TGTGCCAGCAGCGTAGCCCCTAGCGGGAGCTACGAGCAGTACTTC. Protein: CASSVAPSGSYEQYF.